The text below deals with one T cell receptor (beta chain). This sample is part of a study of OX40 agonist ivuxolimab in advanced cancers. Study-level information: A partial response was reached by three patients: one with hepatocellular carcinoma and two with cutaneous melanoma.

The protocol was immunoSEQ multiplex PCR, while the TCRdb copy is restricted to in-frame clones and leaves out a portion. The sample has 55,000 to 75,000 clones, approximately 90% seen once. This CDR3 is 14 amino acids long. The V segment lost 0 bases and the J segment 3 bases; nucleotides outside the gene matches: 2. Per germline, CDR1 SGHNT and CDR2 YYREEE (reference sequence). The sample in question was CD4+ or CD8+ T cells sorted from blood, obtained in a trial of the OX40 agonist ivuxolimab. This chain uses TRBV5-4 with TRBJ1-2; 7 positions agree with TRBD1. This clonotype was sampled from an adult with an advanced solid tumor such as melanoma, head and neck, liver or kidney cancer. CDR3 region: CASSLGQGDYGYTF. CDR3 DNA: TGTGCCAGCAGCTTGGGACAGGGTGACTATGGCTACACCTTC. The whole variable domain, filled in from reference TRBV5-4 and TRBJ1-2, reads ETGVTQSPTHLIKTRGQQVTLRCSSQSGHNTVSWYQQALGQGPQFIFQYYREEENGRGNFPPRFSGLQFPNYSSELNVNALELDDSALYLCASSLGQGDYGYTFGSGTRLTVV.